Below, 12 T cell receptor beta chains from the same sample are listed, as sequenced in a study of monozygotic twins with cystic fibrosis. This table comes from immunoSEQ multiplex PCR, and its TCRdb copy is limited to in-frame clones, with some not included. The data hold over 30,000 clones, with just over 90% observed a single time. The sequenced sample consisted of blood. These receptors all stem from a boy aged 2-15 years with cystic fibrosis.

The chain is built from TRBV7-9 and TRBJ1-6, with 8 bases identical to TRBD1. V trimming: 5 bases; J trimming: 5 bases; junction bases outside the gene matches: 2. Germline V CDR1 and CDR2: SEHNR, FQNEAQ (reference sequence). The CDR3 is made up of 14 amino acids. The CDR3, as DNA: TGTGCCAGCAGCAGGGGACAGGATAATTCACCCCTCCACTTT. It is translated as CASSRGQDNSPLHF.

The chain is built from TRBV6-5 and TRBJ1-5; D uncertain. V lost 6 bases, J lost 1 base, and 13 bases lay in between. Germline lookup yields CDR1 MNHEY and CDR2 SVGAGI. The CDR3 runs 15 residues. Here the CDR3 DNA reads TGTGCCAGCAGCCTTACATCCTCAAGCAATCAGCCCCAGCATTTT. Amino acids: CASSLTSSSNQPQHF.

The V gene is TRBV4-2, the J gene TRBJ2-2; 11 nucleotides match TRBD2. Trimming removed 3 bases from V and 7 bases from J; junction bases left unmatched: 10. The CDR3 contains 17 residues. The germline gives CDR1 LGHNA, CDR2 YNFKEQ. The CDR3 nucleotides read TGTGCCAGCAGCCATCCGGAGGTAGCGGGGGGGCACGGGGAGCTGTTTTTT. Residues: CASSHPEVAGGHGELFF.

The count of this clone is one. The chain uses TRBV5-1 and TRBJ1-4; 7 bases agree with TRBD1. Germline values: CDR1 SGHRS, CDR2 YFSETQ. CDR3 length: 15 amino acids. V shed 4 bases and J 12 bases; nucleotides not matched to a gene: 15. In DNA form, the CDR3 reads TGCGCCAGCAGCCGTGGACAGGCGTTGATCCGTGAACTGTTTTTT. It yields the protein CASSRGQALIRELFF.

In its sample, this clone was seen once. The gene calls are TRBV21-1 and TRBJ1-2; TRBD1 is taken as the D call from the table, unchecked against the DNA. TRBV21-1 is termed a pseudogene. This CDR3 has 11 residues. The CDR3 region has the DNA TGTGCCAGCACCGGGACAGTCCAAAGCACCTTC. It yields the protein CASTGTVQSTF.

The chain recombines TRBV7-9 with TRBJ1-2; TRBD1 matches 7 bases. The germline gives CDR1 SEHNR, CDR2 FQNEAQ (reference sequence). After removal of 5 bases from V and 5 bases from J, the junction contained 8 bases not matched to a gene. The CDR3 contains 14 residues. DNA of the CDR3: TGTGCCAGCAGCCCCCCGGGACAGAGATATGGCTACACCTTC. This translates into CASSPPGQRYGYTF.

This rearrangement joins TRBV4-1 to TRBJ2-7; 14 bases line up with TRBD2. V trimming: 0 bases; J trimming: 4 bases; junction bases outside the gene matches: 2. Germline V CDR1 and CDR2: MGHRA, YSYEKL. This CDR3 region has 16 residues. The CDR3 nucleotides are TGCGCCAGCAGCCAAGATGGGACTAGCGGGGGATACGAGCAGTACTTC. It translates to CASSQDGTSGGYEQYF.

This clone is a singleton in its sample. CDR3: CASSGREGFVNEQFF. The DNA of the CDR3 is TGTGCCAGCAGCGGTAGGGAGGGCTTTGTAAATGAGCAGTTCTTC. This sequence joins TRBV9 and TRBJ2-1, with 7 nucleotides matching TRBD2. Germline CDR1 and CDR2: SGDLS and YYNGEE. Unmatched junction bases numbered 10, after V lost 3 bases and J lost 7 bases. The CDR3 totals 15 residues.

The rearrangement links TRBV18 to TRBJ2-2; D may be TRBD2 (5 bases). The germline CDR1 and CDR2 sequences are KGHSH and LQKENI. The V and J ends lost 4 bases and 6 bases respectively, with 15 bases between them. This CDR3 has 15 residues. Here the CDR3 DNA reads TGTGCCAGCTCACGGCGGGTAGAGGTCCCCGGGGAGCTGTTTTTT. Its protein product is CASSRRVEVPGELFF.

This chain links TRBV4-1 with TRBJ2-7, with unresolved D. Deletions cut 3 bases from V and 2 bases from J, with 8 bases between. CDR1 and CDR2 from the germline V gene are MGHRA and YSYEKL. The CDR3 spans 13 residues. CDR3 in DNA: TGCGCCAGCAGCCACGACTCCACCTACGAGCAGTACTTC. Translation: CASSHDSTYEQYF.

The CDR3 region is CASSWGDYEQYF. CDR3 nucleotide sequence: TGCGCCAGCAGCTGGGGGGACTACGAGCAGTACTTC. This sequence joins TRBV5-1 and TRBJ2-7, with a weak D call TRBD2 (6 bases). Germline V lookup: CDR1 SGHRS, CDR2 YFSETQ. This CDR3 spans 12 amino acids. The V gene lost 3 bases and the J gene lost 3 bases, with 7 bases spanning the gap.

V is TRBV19 and J is TRBJ1-1, with a possible D match to TRBD1 (6 bases). Between the trimmed V and J ends, which lost 3 bases and 2 bases, there was a span of 22 bases. There are 18 residues in the CDR3. Per the germline V gene, CDR1 is LNHDA and CDR2 is SQIVND (reference sequence). The CDR3 is CASSIHGPGGRSNTEAFF. The CDR3 coding sequence is TGTGCCAGTAGTATCCACGGACCTGGGGGGCGAAGTAACACTGAAGCTTTCTTT.